Included here is one TCR beta chain sequence, with context. Its antigen specificity is not known. No base-level quality is on record; no much larger clone is a single base apart. The CDR1 and CDR2 encoded by the germline V gene are MGHRA and YSYEKL. Trimming takes 4 bases off V and 2 bases off J; junction bases not matched to a gene: 8. The CDR3 holds 16 amino acids from the cysteine to the phenylalanine. Only the CDR3 DNA stays, 48 bases, in frame from base 1. This sample is drawn from a study of T cell clones after liver transplantation (dated by TCRdb to the late 2010s). About the study as a whole: The samples were obtained from ITN030ST, a randomized trial that attempted immunosuppression withdrawal within 2 years after liver transplantation. Donor-reactive T cell clones were identified by TCRbeta sequencing after a pre-transplant mixed lymphocyte reaction and then tracked in post-transplant blood. Third party-reactive TCRbeta sequences from pre-transplant MLRs were also identified as an antigen-independent comparator for donor-reactive sequences. Of the eight recipients, a few were HCV-positive, while the remaining recipients had been transplanted for non-autoimmune, non-viral indications. Until randomization at 12-24 months post-transplant, subjects were given standard immunosuppression, with no induction therapy. To count as tolerant, a recipient had to stay completely off immunosuppression for at least one year without liver enzymes climbing beyond twice the upper limit of normal. Blood samples were collected pre-transplant, pre-randomization before withdrawal, and post-randomization after either complete withdrawal or failed withdrawal. The study cohort included 8 liver transplant recipients, of whom 3 were classified as tolerant and 5 as non-tolerant.

Using immunoSEQ, frozen genomic DNA was subjected to high-throughput TCRbeta CDR3 sequencing, a process that included PCR amplification, mapping, bias correction and internal controls. The paper's processing steps were these. Productive rearrangements were retained, and unique TCRbeta sequences were defined by the CDR3 nucleotide sequence together with the V and J gene. Donor-reactive sequences required at least 5-fold expansion in CFSE-low cells versus unstimulated pre-transplant cells and at least 0.01% frequency. Minimum frequency thresholds were set for each subject on the basis of the unstimulated sample with the lowest template count, so that a detection power of at least 90% was ensured. Jensen-Shannon divergence between the top 1000 TCRbeta sequences after and before transplant was used to measure repertoire turnover. Changes in detection of donor-reactive sequences were tested with two-sided Fisher's exact tests. This immuneACCESS table, as held by TCRdb, lists in-frame sequences with V and J called but not all clones. Of the missing ones, under half trace to an unresolved V gene in checked studies; the others have no known cause. The V and J calls and the clone size are those of that table, but D and trimming were determined from the DNA. The sample includes approximately 50,000 clones, with about 67% observed a single time. The ten largest clones take up just under 10% of the sample.

Unstimulated PBMCs, after thawing, were stained for CD3, CD4 and CD8 and then FACS-sorted into CD3+CD4+ and CD3+CD8+ populations. Randomization to immunosuppression withdrawal applied to every one of the 8 studied subjects. Genomic DNA was isolated with the Qiagen DNeasy Blood and Tissue Kit. General study outcomes and caveats: When repertoire turnover was taken into account, detection of donor-reactive sequences was significantly reduced in 7 of 8 subjects for CD4 and in 8 of 8 subjects for CD8. Donor-reactive sequences declined more than third party-reactive ones, suggesting partial antigen-specific deletion unrelated to withdrawal success. Low numbers of available donor cells limited the measurable donor-reactive repertoire in a couple of subjects. Because no allograft tissue specimens were available, donor-reactive T cells may have migrated into the graft instead of being deleted. In 5 of 8 subjects, regardless of tolerance or HCV status, circulating donor-reactive CD4 TCRbeta sequences dropped significantly post-transplant. Conclusions were preliminary, limited by small, heterogeneous patient numbers and non-standardized post-transplant time points.

The input for sequencing was CD4+ T cells from blood, taken approximately 54 months after liver transplant. The chain was built from TRBV4-1 and TRBJ2-3, with 8 bases matching TRBD2. This sequence was found in a human patient who received a liver transplant. After a transplant, certain T cells may trace back to the graft donor. Here the CDR3 is given as CASSPIGGGTTDTQYF. The DNA is TGCGCCAGCAGCCCCATTGGCGGGGGGACCACAGATACGCAGTATTTT.